The clone carrying this T cell receptor (beta chain) has at least ten counts. Trimming took 2 bases from V and 4 from J; bases not matched to a gene: 3. Germline loops: CDR1 MNHEY, CDR2 SMNVEV (reference sequence). The CDR3 is 14 amino acids. This entry comes from a study of T-cell memory formation after mild COVID-19. Using constant-segment primers, 5'RACE produced TCR alpha and TCR beta cDNA libraries carrying sample barcodes and UMIs. MiXCR was run by TCRdb on the 5' RACE reads, yielding one entry per CDR3 protein. The sample includes about 360,000 distinct CDR3 sequences, roughly an eighth seen only once; the top ten take around a fifth.

The clonotype comes from a man aged 18 to 29 who had mild COVID-19 (a few samples of this study predate the infection). Cell type and time point are not known. The specimen was PBMCs or a T cell subset sorted from them (not recorded which). The chain combines TRBV27 with TRBJ1-1, with 8 bases identical to TRBD1. The CDR3 nucleotides read TGTGCCAGCAGTTTACAGGGGGCTTTCACTGAAGCTTTCTTT. It translates to CASSLQGAFTEAFF.